The 20 T cell receptor beta chains given below trace back to one sample, sequenced in a study of TIL therapy for anti-PD-1-resistant metastatic lung cancer. This was the immunoSEQ v3 assay. Produced via immunoSEQ multiplex PCR; TCRdb's table is partial and in-frame only. Here the sample spans about 5,100 clones, 64% being singletons. The time point: pre-treatment sample, taken before nivolumab and TIL therapy. Tumor tissue came from excised metastases, mostly pleural nodules or supraclavicular lymph nodes. The specimen was tumor tissue, collected at baseline. Receptors originate from a man in his sixties or seventies with non-small cell lung cancer.

The chain recombines TRBV27 with TRBJ1-2; 7 bases align to TRBD1. Trimming cost V 7 bases and J 1 base; bases outside gene matches: 12. Looked up from germline, CDR1 is MNHEY and CDR2 is SMNVEV (reference sequence). The CDR3 spans 16 residues. CDR3 residues: CASTPQFQGGNYGYTF. DNA for the CDR3: TGTGCCAGCACCCCTCAGTTCCAGGGGGGTAACTATGGCTACACCTTC.

V usage is TRBV7-2 and J usage is TRBJ2-7, with 12 bases that match TRBD2. CDR3 size: 15 residues. V shed 5 bases, J shed 4 bases, and the junction held 6 bases outside the gene matches. CDR1 and CDR2 from the germline V gene are SGHTA and FQGNSA. The CDR3 coding sequence is TGTGCCAGCAGCCAGACTAGCGGGAGTACGTACGAGCAGTACTTC. Translation gives CASSQTSGSTYEQYF.

The chain couples TRBV7-2 to TRBJ2-1; 7 positions match TRBD1. Germline lookup yields CDR1 SGHTA and CDR2 FQGNSA. V was clipped by 3 bases and J by 10 bases; unmatched bases: 3. This CDR3 has 12 amino acids. The CDR3 here is CASSLSDREQFF. DNA for the CDR3: TGTGCCAGCAGCTTGTCGGACAGGGAGCAGTTCTTC. The variable domain in full, completed from reference TRBV7-2 and TRBJ2-1, reads GAGVSQSPSNKVTEKGKDVELRCDPISGHTALYWYRQSLGQGLEFLIYFQGNSAPDKSGLPSDRFSAERTGGSVSTLTIQRTQQEDSAVYLCASSLSDREQFFGPGTRLTVL.

The V and J genes are TRBV18 and TRBJ1-1, with TRBD1 matching 8 bases. Germline CDR1 KGHSH, CDR2 LQKENI. With V trimmed by 5 bases and J by 2 bases, 7 bases remained unmatched. The CDR3 runs 15 residues. The CDR3: CASSELGTGNTEAFF. CDR3 nucleotide sequence: TGTGCCAGCTCAGAGTTAGGGACAGGAAACACTGAAGCTTTCTTT.

CDR3 DNA: TGTGCCAGCACCGACCGGGGGTTTTCAGATACGCAGTATTTT. Amino acids: CASTDRGFSDTQYF. The chain links TRBV6-1 to TRBJ2-3; weak D call: TRBD2 (6 bases). Germline CDR1 reads MNHNS; CDR2 reads SASEGT. V lost 7 bases, J lost 4 bases, and 15 bases lay in between. This CDR3 spans 14 amino acids.

The gene calls are TRBV4-1 and TRBJ2-3; 11 bases line up with TRBD2. Unmatched junction bases numbered 8, after V lost 0 bases and J lost 0 bases. Germline-derived CDR1 and CDR2 are MGHRA and YSYEKL. This CDR3 comprises 19 residues. In DNA, the CDR3 is TGCGCCAGCAGCCAAGATTTGTTTGGGACTAGCGGTAGCACAGATACGCAGTATTTT. Encoded protein: CASSQDLFGTSGSTDTQYF.

The chain has TRBV29-1 and TRBJ2-7; weak D call: TRBD1 (6 bases). V shed 7 bases and J shed 5 bases, with 12 bases lying between them. The germline CDR1 and CDR2 sequences are SQVTM and ANQGSEA. The CDR3 spans 11 residues. Written as DNA, the CDR3 is TGCAGCGCCCCACAGGGAAACGAGCAGTACTTC. This sequence encodes CSAPQGNEQYF.

In its sample, this clone was seen once. The rearrangement uses TRBV30 and TRBJ2-3, with D possibly being TRBD1 (5 bases). CDR1 GTSNPN and CDR2 SVGIG come from the germline V gene (reference sequence). CDR3 length equals 15 residues. Between the trimmed V and J ends, which lost 3 bases and 3 bases, there was a span of 16 bases. The CDR3 DNA reads as TGTGCCTGGAGCCTTTCAGGGTTTGGGACAGATACGCAGTATTTT. Protein sequence: CAWSLSGFGTDTQYF.

This sequence joins TRBV7-2 and TRBJ2-7, with TRBD2 matching 8 bases. V shed 0 bases, J shed 7 bases, and the junction held 5 bases outside the gene matches. This CDR3 has 14 residues. CDR1 is SGHTA, CDR2 FQGNSA, per germline. The CDR3: CASSLASGTGEQYF. CDR3 DNA: TGTGCCAGCAGCTTAGCTAGCGGGACGGGTGAGCAGTACTTC.

The J gene is TRBJ2-7, the V gene TRBV11-1, with a possible D match to TRBD1 (5 bases). The CDR3 consists of 14 residues. Trimming took off 5 bases at V and 2 bases at J, with 13 bases between the two ends. Germline-derived CDR1 and CDR2 are SGHAT and FQDESV (reference sequence). For the CDR3, the DNA is TGTGCCAGCAGCCGCGCAGGGAATACCTACGAGCAGTACTTC. Translating it yields CASSRAGNTYEQYF.

This clone appeared a few times. The chain is built from TRBV4-1 and TRBJ2-7, with 9 bases identical to TRBD1. The CDR3 covers 16 residues. V lost 2 bases, J lost 3 bases, and 8 bases stayed unmatched. The germline gives CDR1 MGHRA, CDR2 YSYEKL. The CDR3 spells CASSQKLGQGGYEQYF. Here the CDR3 DNA reads TGCGCCAGCAGCCAAAAGCTGGGACAGGGTGGCTACGAGCAGTACTTC.

J is TRBJ2-2 and V is TRBV28, with D maybe TRBD2 (6 bases). Germline CDR1 is MDHEN and CDR2 is SYDVKM. The germline V and J ends were trimmed by 7 bases and 1 base, with 10 bases remaining between them. There are 14 residues in the CDR3. The CDR3 region is CASMGSGNTGELFF. CDR3 coding DNA: TGTGCCAGCATGGGTAGCGGGAACACCGGGGAGCTGTTTTTT. The whole variable domain, filled in from reference TRBV28 and TRBJ2-2, reads DVKVTQSSRYLVKRTGEKVFLECVQDMDHENMFWYRQDPGLGLRLIYFSYDVKMKEKGDIPEGYSVSREKKERFSLILESASTNQTSMYLCASMGSGNTGELFFGEGSRLTVL.

CDR3 DNA sequence: TGTGCCAGCAGTATCGGACAGGGTGACACCATATATTTT. This sequence encodes CASSIGQGDTIYF. The V gene is TRBV28, the J gene TRBJ1-3, with 8 bases identical to TRBD1. The germline V gene has CDR1 MDHEN and CDR2 SYDVKM. V gave up 5 bases and J gave up 8 bases; unmatched junction bases: 5. CDR3 length: 13 residues.

This clone was seen only a few times. This rearrangement joins TRBV5-8 to TRBJ2-1, with a possible D match to TRBD2 (6 bases). Trimming pared 3 bases from V and 12 bases from J, leaving 16 bases between. CDR1 and CDR2 from the germline V gene are SGHTS and YDEGEE. The CDR3 loop spans 13 amino acids. Here the CDR3 DNA reads TGTGCCAGCAGCTCGAAGTTAGCGGTTGGGCAGTTCTTC. Encoded protein: CASSSKLAVGQFF.

This clone has just a few counts. The chain uses TRBV5-1 and TRBJ1-4; D is unclear. The CDR3 runs to 15 residues. Trimming took off 0 bases at V and 4 bases at J, with 10 bases between the two ends. Germline CDR1 and CDR2: SGHRS and YFSETQ. CDR3 sequence: CASSLAGSSNEKLFF. In DNA form, the CDR3 reads TGCGCCAGCAGCTTGGCCGGCAGTAGTAATGAAAAACTGTTTTTT.

This chain joins TRBV6-5 and TRBJ2-5; D not certain. This CDR3 is built from 12 residues. CDR1 is MNHEY, CDR2 SVGAGI, per germline. V was cut by 5 bases and J by 6 bases, with 10 bases left in between. CDR3 in amino acids: CASSTPTKTQYF. The CDR3 nucleotides are TGTGCCAGCAGTACGCCTACCAAGACCCAGTACTTC.

V gene TRBV30 combines with J gene TRBJ2-3, with D tentatively TRBD1 or TRBD2 (6 bases each). The CDR3 totals 15 residues. V lost 5 bases and J 1 base, leaving 16 bases between the germline ends. Per the germline V gene, CDR1 is GTSNPN and CDR2 is SVGIG (reference sequence). In DNA form, the CDR3 reads TGTGCCTGGGGGGGACACGGCGGGGGCACAGATACGCAGTATTTT. Translation: CAWGGHGGGTDTQYF.

This clone was observed a handful of times. This chain uses TRBV4-1 with TRBJ2-7; TRBD2 matches 12 bases. The CDR3 has 15 residues. Germline-derived CDR1 and CDR2 are MGHRA and YSYEKL. V lost 4 bases and J lost 5; bases outside the gene matches: 6. DNA of the CDR3: TGCGCCAGCAGCCTAGAACGACTAGCGGGAGACGAGCAGTACTTC. It codes for CASSLERLAGDEQYF.

The chain carries TRBV28 and TRBJ2-7; D perhaps matches TRBD2 (6 bases). From germline, CDR1 is MDHEN and CDR2 SYDVKM. Deletions cut 8 bases from V and 6 bases from J, with 17 bases between. The length of the CDR3 is 13 residues. This CDR3 is CASERGLSGEQYF. Written as DNA, the CDR3 is TGTGCCAGCGAGAGGGGACTTTCGGGCGAGCAGTACTTC. The full variable domain, rest sourced from reference TRBV28 and TRBJ2-7, is DVKVTQSSRYLVKRTGEKVFLECVQDMDHENMFWYRQDPGLGLRLIYFSYDVKMKEKGDIPEGYSVSREKKERFSLILESASTNQTSMYLCASERGLSGEQYFGPGTRLTVT.

The gene calls are TRBV9 and TRBJ2-1, with D possibly being TRBD2 (6 bases). The V end was cut by 7 bases, the J end by 7 bases, with 15 bases between. CDR1 is SGDLS and CDR2 is YYNGEE in the germline V gene. CDR3 length equals 13 residues. The CDR3 bases are TGTGCCAGCGAGAGGGACTCGGGGAATGAGCAGTTCTTC. Amino acid sequence: CASERDSGNEQFF.